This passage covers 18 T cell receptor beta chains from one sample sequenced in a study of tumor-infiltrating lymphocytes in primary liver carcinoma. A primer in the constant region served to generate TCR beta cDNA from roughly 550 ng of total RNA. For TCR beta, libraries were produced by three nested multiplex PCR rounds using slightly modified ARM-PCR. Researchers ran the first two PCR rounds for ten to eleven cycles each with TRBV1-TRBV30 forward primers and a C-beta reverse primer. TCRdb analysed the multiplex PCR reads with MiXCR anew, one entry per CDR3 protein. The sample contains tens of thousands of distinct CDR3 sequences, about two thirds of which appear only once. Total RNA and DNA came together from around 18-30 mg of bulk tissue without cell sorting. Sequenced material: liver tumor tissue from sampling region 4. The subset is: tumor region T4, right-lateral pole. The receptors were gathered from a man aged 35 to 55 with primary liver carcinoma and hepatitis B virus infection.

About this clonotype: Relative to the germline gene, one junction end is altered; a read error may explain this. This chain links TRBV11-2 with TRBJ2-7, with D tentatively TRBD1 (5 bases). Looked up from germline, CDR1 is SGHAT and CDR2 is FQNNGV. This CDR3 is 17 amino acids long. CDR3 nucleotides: TGTGCCAGCGGCTTTGGGCGCGACAGAGTAGTCTCCTATGAGCAGCACTTC. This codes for CASGFGRDRVVSYEQHF. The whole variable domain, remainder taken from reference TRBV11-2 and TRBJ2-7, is EAGVAQSPRYKIIEKRQSVAFWCNPISGHATLYWYQQILGQGPKLLIQFQNNGVVDDSQLPKDRFSAERLKGVDSTLKIQPAKLEDSAVYLCASGFGRDRVVSYEQHFGPGTRLTVT.

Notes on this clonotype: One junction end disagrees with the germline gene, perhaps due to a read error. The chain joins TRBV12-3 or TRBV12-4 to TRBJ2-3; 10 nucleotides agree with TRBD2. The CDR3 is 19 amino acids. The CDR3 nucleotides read TGTGCCACCTCGATCTGGGTAGCGGGGGGCCATTCTAGCTCAGATACACAGTATTTT. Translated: CATSIWVAGGHSSSDTQYF.

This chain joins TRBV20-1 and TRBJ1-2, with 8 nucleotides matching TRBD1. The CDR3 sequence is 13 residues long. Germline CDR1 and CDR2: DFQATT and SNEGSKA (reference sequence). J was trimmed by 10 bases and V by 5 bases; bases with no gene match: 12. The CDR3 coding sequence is TGCAGTGCTCCCTTACAGGGGGAACATGACTACACCTTC. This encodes CSAPLQGEHDYTF.

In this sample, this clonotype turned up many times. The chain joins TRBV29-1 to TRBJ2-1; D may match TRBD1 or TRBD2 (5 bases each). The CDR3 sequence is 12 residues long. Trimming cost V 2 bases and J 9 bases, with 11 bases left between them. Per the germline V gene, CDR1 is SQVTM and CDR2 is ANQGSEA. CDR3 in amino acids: CSVEFRGSEQFF. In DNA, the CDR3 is TGCAGCGTTGAATTCCGGGGCAGTGAGCAGTTCTTC.

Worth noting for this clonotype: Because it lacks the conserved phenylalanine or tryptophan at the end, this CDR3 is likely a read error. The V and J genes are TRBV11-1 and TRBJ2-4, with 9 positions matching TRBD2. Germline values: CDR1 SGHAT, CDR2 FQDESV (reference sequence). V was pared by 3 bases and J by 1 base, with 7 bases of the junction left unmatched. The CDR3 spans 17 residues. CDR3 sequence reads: CASSFPGTSRAKNIQYL. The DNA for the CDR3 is TGTGCCAGCAGCTTTCCCGGGACTAGCAGGGCCAAAAACATTCAGTACCTC.

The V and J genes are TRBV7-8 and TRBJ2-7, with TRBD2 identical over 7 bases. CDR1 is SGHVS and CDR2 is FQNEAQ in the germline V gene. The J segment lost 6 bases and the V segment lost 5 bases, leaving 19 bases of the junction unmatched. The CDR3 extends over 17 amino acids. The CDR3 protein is CASSLEGGTIVTLEQYF. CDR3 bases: TGTGCCAGCAGCCTGGAGGGAGGGACTATAGTTACCCTCGAGCAGTACTTC.

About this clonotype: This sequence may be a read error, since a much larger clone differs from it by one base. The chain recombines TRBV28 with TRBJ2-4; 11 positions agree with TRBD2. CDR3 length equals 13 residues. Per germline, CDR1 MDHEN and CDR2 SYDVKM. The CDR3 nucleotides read TGTACCAGCAATAGCGGGAGGGAAAACATTCAGTACTTC. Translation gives CTSNSGRENIQYF.

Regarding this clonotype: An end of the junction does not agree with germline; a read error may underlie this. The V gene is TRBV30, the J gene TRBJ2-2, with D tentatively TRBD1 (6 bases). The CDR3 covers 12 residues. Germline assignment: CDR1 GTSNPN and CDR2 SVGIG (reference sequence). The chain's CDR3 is CVWSVQGGELFF. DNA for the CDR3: TGTGTCTGGAGTGTACAGGGAGGGGAGCTGTTTTTT.

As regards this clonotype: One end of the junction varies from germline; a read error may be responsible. The CDR3 region is CASSSAQVGESLYF. The CDR3 nucleotides are TGTGCCAGTAGCTCAGCACAGGTGGGGGAGTCCCTGTACTTC. The chain carries TRBV5-4 and TRBJ2-5; D may correspond to TRBD1 or TRBD2 (5 bases each). This CDR3 spans 14 amino acids. Germline loops: CDR1 SGHNT, CDR2 YYREEE (reference sequence).

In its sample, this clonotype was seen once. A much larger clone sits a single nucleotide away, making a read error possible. CDR3 DNA: TGTGCCAGCAGTTACGGGACGGCAGTCAATGAGCAGTTCTTC. Translated, it gives CASSYGTAVNEQFF. The chain recombines TRBV6-6 with TRBJ2-1, with D possibly called TRBD1 or TRBD2 (5 bases each). Germline V gene sequence: CDR1 MNHNY, CDR2 SVGAGI (reference sequence). The CDR3 length is 14 residues. V was cut by 2 bases and J by 6 bases, with 11 bases left in between.

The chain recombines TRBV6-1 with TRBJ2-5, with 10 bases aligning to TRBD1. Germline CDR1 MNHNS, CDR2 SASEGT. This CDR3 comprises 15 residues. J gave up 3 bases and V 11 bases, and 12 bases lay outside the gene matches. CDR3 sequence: CACGVTGTGEETQYF. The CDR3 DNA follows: TGTGCCTGCGGTGTAACCGGGACAGGGGAAGAGACCCAGTACTTC.

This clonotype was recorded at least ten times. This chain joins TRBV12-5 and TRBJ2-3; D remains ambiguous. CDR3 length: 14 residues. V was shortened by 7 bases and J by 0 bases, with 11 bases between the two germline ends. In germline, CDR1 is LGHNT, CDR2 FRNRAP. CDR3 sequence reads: CASAVTTSTDTQYF. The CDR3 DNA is TGTGCTAGTGCGGTCACAACTAGCACAGATACGCAGTATTTT.

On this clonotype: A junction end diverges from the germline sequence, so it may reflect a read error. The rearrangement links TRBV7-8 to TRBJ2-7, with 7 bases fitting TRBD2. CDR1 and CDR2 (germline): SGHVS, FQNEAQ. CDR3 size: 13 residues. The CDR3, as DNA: TGTGTCAGCAGCTTTACTAGCGCCTACGAGAAGTACTTC. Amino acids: CVSSFTSAYEKYF.

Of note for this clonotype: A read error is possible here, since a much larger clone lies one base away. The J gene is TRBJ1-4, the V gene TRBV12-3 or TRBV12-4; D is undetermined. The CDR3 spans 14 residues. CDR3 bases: TGTGCCAGCGGTTTATCTGCAACTAATGAAAAACCGTTTTTT. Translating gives CASGLSATNEKPFF.

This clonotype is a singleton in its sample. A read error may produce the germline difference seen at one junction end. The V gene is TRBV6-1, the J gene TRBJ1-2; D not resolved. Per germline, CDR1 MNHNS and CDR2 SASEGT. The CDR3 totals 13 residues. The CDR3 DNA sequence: TGTGCCACCAGTGACCGATTGTTCTATGGCTACACCTTC. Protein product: CATSDRLFYGYTF.

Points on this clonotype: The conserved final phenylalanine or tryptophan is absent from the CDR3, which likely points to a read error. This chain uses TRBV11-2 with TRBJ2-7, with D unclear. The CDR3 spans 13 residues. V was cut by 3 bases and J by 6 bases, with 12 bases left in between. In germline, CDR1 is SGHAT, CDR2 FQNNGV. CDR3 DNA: TGTGCCAGCAGCTTCGGAGAGGTTAGCGAGCAGTACTAC. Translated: CASSFGEVSEQYY.

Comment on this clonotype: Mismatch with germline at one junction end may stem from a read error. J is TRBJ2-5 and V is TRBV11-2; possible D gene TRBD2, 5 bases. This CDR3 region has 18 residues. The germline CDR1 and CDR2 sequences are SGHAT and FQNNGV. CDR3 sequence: CANSLTRLALAKKEIQYF. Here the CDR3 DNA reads TGTGCCAACAGCTTAACGAGGCTAGCCCTGGCAAAAAAAGAGATCCAGTACTTC.

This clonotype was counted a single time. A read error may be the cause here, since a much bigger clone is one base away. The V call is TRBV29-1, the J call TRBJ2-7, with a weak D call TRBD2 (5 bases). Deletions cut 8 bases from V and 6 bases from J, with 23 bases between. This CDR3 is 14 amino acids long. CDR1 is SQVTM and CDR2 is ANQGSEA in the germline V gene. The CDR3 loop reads CSIQVTVGEGEQYF. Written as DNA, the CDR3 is TGCAGCATACAAGTTACAGTGGGCGAGGGCGAGCAGTACTTC.